The present T cell receptor beta chain was sequenced within a study of T cell repertoires in cytomegalovirus infection. On the study more broadly: Public TCR beta signature analysis indicated the presence of both CMV infection and matching HLA type. Study-level points and caveats: Within the response measured ex vivo, HLA-C-restricted CMV-specific TCR beta clonotypes were dominant.

At least ten counts were recorded for this clonotype. Its antigen is undetermined. This CDR3 has 14 residues. J lost 7 bases, V lost 7 bases, and 5 bases had no gene match. Germline V CDR1 and CDR2: SGHTA, FQGNSA. TCRdb redid the calling of the reads with MiXCR, one entry per CDR3 protein. Among approximately 300,000 distinct CDR3 sequences listed, just under 25% were seen once. The J gene is TRBJ1-6, the V gene TRBV7-2; TRBD1 matches 9 bases. The sequence was collected from a human donor in good health (CMV status not recorded). Some clones in this sample may be carry-over from other donors' samples. The sequences come from cultured PBMCs, collected from culture after CMV antigen stimulation. The CDR3 nucleotides read TGTGCCAGCACCCCCGGGACAGGGAATTCACCCCTCCACTTT. It encodes CASTPGTGNSPLHF.